This T cell receptor (beta chain) was sequenced for a study of cytomegalovirus exposure and HLA in healthy donors. V was cut by 3 bases and J by 8 bases, with 19 bases left in between. There are 15 residues in the CDR3. Looked up from germline, CDR1 is SEHNR and CDR2 is FQNEAQ (reference sequence). Study results and limitations: A later analysis showed HLA-associated TCR beta chains outstripping equally common others in clonal expansion.

On this clone itself: Its antigen is as yet unknown.

A multiplex PCR was run with 60 Vbeta primers and 13 Jbeta primers. Using immunoSEQ multiplex PCR, the repertoire was profiled, and TCRdb retains in-frame clones only, with some absent. The sample has over 20,000 clones; 70% are singletons. Sequencing was performed on PBMCs. This rearrangement joins TRBV7-9 to TRBJ1-2; the D is unclear. This sequence was found in a woman in her fifties or sixties in good health and CMV-seronegative. The CDR3 spells CASSFMGASMEGYTF. CDR3 in DNA: TGTGCCAGCAGCTTCATGGGAGCCTCTATGGAGGGCTACACCTTC.